These T cell receptor beta chains were read from a single sample in a study of blood T cell repertoires in COVID-19. Some clones are missing from TCRdb's copy, which holds only in-frame ones; the method was immunoSEQ multiplex PCR. Here the sample spans 200,000 to 300,000 clones, 89% being singletons. Sequenced material: PBMCs or T cells enriched from blood (not recorded which). These TCRs come from a woman aged 25-40 years with acute COVID-19. Both conserved end residues are part of each CDR3. Each record gives: V gene, J gene, clone size, D gene, CDR3 protein, CDR3 DNA. A D gene is named only where the DNA matches it firmly. The size of a clone is reported for some rows only, either as once, few or many, or as a class for expanded clones.

TRBV19,TRBJ2-5,-,TRBD2,CASSPRLAREETQYF,TGTGCCAGTAGTCCGCGACTAGCCCGGGAAGAGACCCAGTACTTC
TRBV6-2/TRBV6-3,TRBJ2-5,few,-,CASSYGTEGETQYF,TGTGCCAGCAGTTACGGGACGGAGGGGGAGACCCAGTACTTC
TRBV18,TRBJ1-2,once,-,CASSPEPSGEGYTF,TGTGCCAGCTCACCCGAACCTTCGGGTGAAGGCTACACCTTC
TRBV7-2,TRBJ2-7,-,-,CASSLELAYEQYF,TGTGCCAGCAGCTTAGAACTAGCTTACGAGCAGTACTTC
TRBV4-1,TRBJ2-7,-,TRBD2,CASSQEPGLAGTYEQYF,TGCGCCAGCAGCCAAGAACCGGGACTAGCGGGGACCTACGAGCAGTACTTC
TRBV14,TRBJ2-7,-,TRBD1,CASSSDRGPSYEQYF,TGTGCCAGCAGCTCAGACAGGGGGCCTTCCTACGAGCAGTACTTC
TRBV3-1/TRBV3-2,TRBJ2-1,once,-,CASSQYGGRSNEQFF,TGTGCCAGCAGCCAATACGGGGGGCGTTCGAATGAGCAGTTCTTC
TRBV5-4,TRBJ1-3,once,TRBD1,CASSLGQGYSSGNTIYF,TGTGCCAGCAGCTTGGGACAGGGATATAGCTCTGGAAACACCATATATTTT
TRBV9,TRBJ2-2,-,TRBD2,CASSQAGGKSGELFF,TGTGCCAGCAGCCAAGCGGGGGGGAAGTCCGGGGAGCTGTTTTTT
TRBV7-6,TRBJ1-2,-,TRBD1,CASSGQGAGGYTF,TGTGCCAGCAGTGGACAGGGGGCGGGTGGCTACACCTTC